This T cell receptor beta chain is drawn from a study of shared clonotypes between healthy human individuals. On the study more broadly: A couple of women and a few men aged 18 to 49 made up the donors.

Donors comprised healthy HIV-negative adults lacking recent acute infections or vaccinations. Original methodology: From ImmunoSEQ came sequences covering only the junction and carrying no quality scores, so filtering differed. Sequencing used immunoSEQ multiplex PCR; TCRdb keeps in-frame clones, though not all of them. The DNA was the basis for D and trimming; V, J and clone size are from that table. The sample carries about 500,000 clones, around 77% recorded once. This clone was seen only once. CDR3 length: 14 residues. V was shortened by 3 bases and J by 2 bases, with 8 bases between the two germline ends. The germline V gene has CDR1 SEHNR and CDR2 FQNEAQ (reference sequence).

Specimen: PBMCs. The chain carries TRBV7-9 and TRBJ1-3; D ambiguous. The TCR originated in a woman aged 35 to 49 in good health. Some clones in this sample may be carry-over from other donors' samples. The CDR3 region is CASSLVWAGNTIYF. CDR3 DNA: TGTGCCAGCAGCTTGGTCTGGGCTGGAAACACCATATATTTT.